Listed below are T cell receptor beta chains from one sample, sequenced in a study of T cells in Graves' hyperthyroidism and ophthalmopathy. In TCRdb, the multiplex PCR reads were re-called with MiXCR into one record per CDR3 protein. Found here are roughly 570,000 distinct CDR3 sequences, around a sixth of them singletons; the top ten hold approximately 7.4%. Sequenced: blood. Every receptor here comes from a woman in her twenties or thirties with Graves' hyperthyroidism. Both conserved end residues are part of each CDR3. Fields, in order: V gene, D gene, clone size, J gene, CDR3 DNA, CDR3 protein. A D gene is named only where the DNA matches it firmly. Rows give clone size only sometimes, using once, few, many, or a class for an expanded clone.

v_gene: TRBV3-1
d_gene: TRBD1
abundance: few
j_gene: TRBJ2-2
CDR3nt: TGTGCCAGCAGCCAGAACAGGGGCGCGGACACCGGGGAGCTGTTTTTT
CDR3aa: CASSQNRGADTGELFF

v_gene: TRBV10-3
d_gene: NA
abundance: NA
j_gene: TRBJ1-1
CDR3nt: TGTGCCATCAGTGAGTTCGGGGGCTACACTGAAGCTTTCTTT
CDR3aa: CAISEFGGYTEAFF

v_gene: TRBV18
d_gene: TRBD1
abundance: NA
j_gene: TRBJ1-5
CDR3nt: TGTGCCAGCTCAAGACGACAGGGGGAGAATAGCAATCAGCCCCAGCATTTT
CDR3aa: CASSRRQGENSNQPQHF

v_gene: TRBV12-5
d_gene: NA
abundance: many
j_gene: TRBJ1-5
CDR3nt: TGTGCTAGTGGTTTGGGGCAGGTACCCAATCAGCCCCAGCATTTT
CDR3aa: CASGLGQVPNQPQHF

v_gene: TRBV27
d_gene: TRBD1
abundance: NA
j_gene: TRBJ2-6
CDR3nt: TGTGCCAGCAGTCTTCGGACAGGGGGCGTCTCTGGGGCCAACGTCCTGACTTTC
CDR3aa: CASSLRTGGVSGANVLTF

v_gene: TRBV5-1
d_gene: NA
abundance: NA
j_gene: TRBJ2-1
CDR3nt: TGTGCCAGCAGCCAAGGCCTAGGAGATGAGCAGTTCTTC
CDR3aa: CASSQGLGDEQFF

v_gene: TRBV28
d_gene: TRBD1
abundance: few
j_gene: TRBJ1-5
CDR3nt: TGTGCCAGCAGTTCCGTGACAGGGGGTTTCAATCAGCCCCAGCATTTT
CDR3aa: CASSSVTGGFNQPQHF

v_gene: TRBV12-3/TRBV12-4
d_gene: TRBD1
abundance: few
j_gene: TRBJ1-4
CDR3nt: TGTGCCAGCAGTTTATTCAGGGGGCTTGGGGAAAAACTGTTTTTT
CDR3aa: CASSLFRGLGEKLFF

v_gene: TRBV3-1
d_gene: TRBD1
abundance: few
j_gene: TRBJ2-1
CDR3nt: TGTGCCAGCAGCCAAGAGCGGGACAGGGCCTACAATGAGCAGTTCTTC
CDR3aa: CASSQERDRAYNEQFF

v_gene: TRBV7-2
d_gene: TRBD2
abundance: many
j_gene: TRBJ2-1
CDR3nt: TGTGCCAGCAGCTTAGGGGTAGCGGGGGCCTTACATCAGTTCTTC
CDR3aa: CASSLGVAGALHQFF

v_gene: TRBV6-5
d_gene: NA
abundance: NA
j_gene: TRBJ2-1
CDR3nt: TGTGCCAGCAGTTACTTTCGGGCGGTTGAGCAGTTCTTC
CDR3aa: CASSYFRAVEQFF

v_gene: TRBV12-3/TRBV12-4
d_gene: NA
abundance: NA
j_gene: TRBJ1-3
CDR3nt: TGTGCCAGCAGTTTAGGGCAGGACTCTGGAAACACCATATATTTT
CDR3aa: CASSLGQDSGNTIYF

v_gene: TRBV27
d_gene: NA
abundance: many
j_gene: TRBJ1-5
CDR3nt: TGTGCCAGCAGTTTATATTGGGGTGATCATCAGCCCCAGCATTTT
CDR3aa: CASSLYWGDHQPQHF

v_gene: TRBV24-1
d_gene: TRBD1
abundance: NA
j_gene: TRBJ2-1
CDR3nt: TGTGCCACCAGCTCGGACCAATCAGGGGGCCATGAGCAGTTCTTC
CDR3aa: CATSSDQSGGHEQFF

v_gene: TRBV28
d_gene: TRBD2
abundance: NA
j_gene: TRBJ2-5
CDR3nt: TGTGCCAGCAGTCTCACGCACGCAGCGGGGTATAAGTACTTC
CDR3aa: CASSLTHAAGYKYF

v_gene: TRBV10-3
d_gene: NA
abundance: few
j_gene: TRBJ1-1
CDR3nt: TGTGCCATCAGGGGGACCCAGAACACTGAAGCTTTCTTT
CDR3aa: CAIRGTQNTEAFF

v_gene: TRBV7-9
d_gene: TRBD2
abundance: many
j_gene: TRBJ2-1
CDR3nt: TGTGCCAGCAGCTCCCGCGGCCTAGCGGAGGGCAATGAGCAGTTCTTC
CDR3aa: CASSSRGLAEGNEQFF

v_gene: TRBV28
d_gene: NA
abundance: NA
j_gene: TRBJ2-1
CDR3nt: TGTGCCAGCAGTTCCCCCAGGGGCGGGAGAGCTCGGAATGAGCAGTTCTTC
CDR3aa: CASSSPRGGRARNEQFF

v_gene: TRBV15
d_gene: NA
abundance: few
j_gene: TRBJ2-7
CDR3nt: TGTGCCACCAGCAGAGAGAGAAGTACCCAATTCACCTACGAGCAGTACTTC
CDR3aa: CATSRERSTQFTYEQYF

v_gene: TRBV10-3
d_gene: TRBD2
abundance: many
j_gene: TRBJ2-1
CDR3nt: TGTGCCATCAGTGAGTCCCAGGGGACTAGCGACCACAATGAGCAGTTCTTC
CDR3aa: CAISESQGTSDHNEQFF

v_gene: TRBV25-1
d_gene: NA
abundance: NA
j_gene: TRBJ2-2
CDR3nt: TGTGCCTGCAGAACCGTTACCGGGGAGCTGTTTTTT
CDR3aa: CACRTVTGELFF

v_gene: TRBV9
d_gene: TRBD2
abundance: NA
j_gene: TRBJ2-1
CDR3nt: TGTGCCAGCAGCGAGAGCCCCCGGGGGGGTCGGAATGAGCAGTTCTTC
CDR3aa: CASSESPRGGRNEQFF

v_gene: TRBV12-3/TRBV12-4
d_gene: TRBD1
abundance: many
j_gene: TRBJ1-4
CDR3nt: TGTGCCAGCAGCCCGACAGGGTCTAAAGAAAAACTGTTTTTT
CDR3aa: CASSPTGSKEKLFF

v_gene: TRBV30
d_gene: NA
abundance: many
j_gene: TRBJ2-1
CDR3nt: TGTGCCTGGAGTGTATACGGTTTAGGCAGAAACAATGAGCAGTTCTTC
CDR3aa: CAWSVYGLGRNNEQFF

v_gene: TRBV6-5
d_gene: NA
abundance: few
j_gene: TRBJ1-1
CDR3nt: TGTGCCAGCAGTTACATGGCACCTACGGGTGGCACTGAAGCTTTCTTT
CDR3aa: CASSYMAPTGGTEAFF

v_gene: TRBV4-3
d_gene: NA
abundance: few
j_gene: TRBJ2-5
CDR3nt: TGCGCCAGCAGCCAAGGGGATAGCGGACAAGAGACCCAGTACTTC
CDR3aa: CASSQGDSGQETQYF

v_gene: TRBV30
d_gene: NA
abundance: many
j_gene: TRBJ2-1
CDR3nt: TGTGCCTGGAGTGGGGGTCTGTCAGGCTATGAGCAGTTCTTC
CDR3aa: CAWSGGLSGYEQFF

v_gene: TRBV5-4
d_gene: NA
abundance: NA
j_gene: TRBJ2-1
CDR3nt: TGTGCCAGCAGCTTGGGGGGGCTACGGCATGAGCAGTTCTTC
CDR3aa: CASSLGGLRHEQFF

v_gene: TRBV7-9
d_gene: TRBD2
abundance: many
j_gene: TRBJ2-1
CDR3nt: TGTGCCAGCAGCTTGGGCGGGAGAGGAATTAATGAGCAGTTCTTC
CDR3aa: CASSLGGRGINEQFF

v_gene: TRBV12-5
d_gene: TRBD2
abundance: NA
j_gene: TRBJ2-1
CDR3nt: TGTGCTAGTGGTTTGGTCAATACGCTTAATACCGGGACTAGCGTTTACAATGAGCAGTTCTTC
CDR3aa: CASGLVNTLNTGTSVYNEQFF

v_gene: TRBV20-1
d_gene: TRBD2
abundance: many
j_gene: TRBJ2-7
CDR3nt: TGCAGTGCTAGTCAGACTAGCGGGAGGGCGTTCGAGCAGTACTTC
CDR3aa: CSASQTSGRAFEQYF

v_gene: TRBV11-2
d_gene: TRBD2
abundance: many
j_gene: TRBJ2-1
CDR3nt: TGTGCCAGCAGCTCCTTAGCGGGAGGCCCAGAACTATACAATGAGCAGTTCTTC
CDR3aa: CASSSLAGGPELYNEQFF

v_gene: TRBV13
d_gene: TRBD2
abundance: few
j_gene: TRBJ2-7
CDR3nt: TGTGCCAGCAGCGGGGAGGGATGGGGTCTGGAGCAGTACTTC
CDR3aa: CASSGEGWGLEQYF

v_gene: TRBV12-5
d_gene: NA
abundance: NA
j_gene: TRBJ1-1
CDR3nt: TGTGCTAGTGGTAAAACAGTAACGAACACTGAAGCTTTCTTT
CDR3aa: CASGKTVTNTEAFF

v_gene: TRBV29-1
d_gene: NA
abundance: few
j_gene: TRBJ2-1
CDR3nt: TGCAGCGTTGAAGTCCGGGAGAATGAGCAGTTCTTC
CDR3aa: CSVEVRENEQFF

v_gene: TRBV19
d_gene: NA
abundance: few
j_gene: TRBJ2-7
CDR3nt: TGTGCCAGTAGTTTAGTCCGGGACAACTCCTACGAGCAGTACTTC
CDR3aa: CASSLVRDNSYEQYF

v_gene: TRBV7-6
d_gene: NA
abundance: many
j_gene: TRBJ2-5
CDR3nt: TGTGCCAGCAACCAATGGGGAGAGACCCAGTACTTC
CDR3aa: CASNQWGETQYF

v_gene: TRBV7-2
d_gene: NA
abundance: many
j_gene: TRBJ1-1
CDR3nt: TGTGCCAGCAGCCCGGACCTGAACACTGAAGCTTTCTTT
CDR3aa: CASSPDLNTEAFF

v_gene: TRBV3-1
d_gene: TRBD2
abundance: many
j_gene: TRBJ2-1
CDR3nt: TGTGCCAGCAGCTATAGCGGGATCCACTCCGGGGAGCAGTTCTTC
CDR3aa: CASSYSGIHSGEQFF

v_gene: TRBV30
d_gene: NA
abundance: many
j_gene: TRBJ2-1
CDR3nt: TGTGCCTGGGACAGAGGAAGCAATGAGCAGTTCTTC
CDR3aa: CAWDRGSNEQFF

v_gene: TRBV19
d_gene: NA
abundance: NA
j_gene: TRBJ2-7
CDR3nt: TGTGCCAGTAGTATGGGACCCCGCGCACCCGAGCAGTACTTC
CDR3aa: CASSMGPRAPEQYF

v_gene: TRBV14
d_gene: TRBD1
abundance: many
j_gene: TRBJ1-1
CDR3nt: TGTGCCAGCAGCCACAGGACAGGGGTTCTTGGGAACACTGAAGCTTTCTTT
CDR3aa: CASSHRTGVLGNTEAFF

v_gene: TRBV7-3
d_gene: NA
abundance: many
j_gene: TRBJ2-3
CDR3nt: TGTGCCAGCAGCTTACGTAGTGATGATACGCAGTATTTT
CDR3aa: CASSLRSDDTQYF

v_gene: TRBV19
d_gene: NA
abundance: NA
j_gene: TRBJ2-1
CDR3nt: TGTGCCAGTAGTATACCGTTAATCAGGGACAATGAGCAGTTCTTC
CDR3aa: CASSIPLIRDNEQFF

v_gene: TRBV7-9
d_gene: NA
abundance: NA
j_gene: TRBJ2-4
CDR3nt: TGTGCCAGCAGCATCCTCCAAAACATTCAGTACTTC
CDR3aa: CASSILQNIQYF

v_gene: TRBV9
d_gene: TRBD2
abundance: many
j_gene: TRBJ2-1
CDR3nt: TGTGCCAGCAGGCAGGGGAGTAGCGGGGTCAATGAGCAGTTCTTC
CDR3aa: CASRQGSSGVNEQFF

v_gene: TRBV9
d_gene: NA
abundance: few
j_gene: TRBJ2-1
CDR3nt: TGTGCCAGCAGCGAATTGGGGGGCCGCTACAATGAGCAGTTCTTC
CDR3aa: CASSELGGRYNEQFF

v_gene: TRBV28
d_gene: TRBD2
abundance: once
j_gene: TRBJ2-1
CDR3nt: TGTGCCAGCAGTTTGCCCCCGAGACTAGCGCCACACAATGAGCAGTTCTTC
CDR3aa: CASSLPPRLAPHNEQFF

v_gene: TRBV18
d_gene: TRBD1
abundance: few
j_gene: TRBJ1-1
CDR3nt: TGTGCCAGCTCACCAGAACCGGGACAGGGGATCTTTGGCACTGAAGCTTTCTTT
CDR3aa: CASSPEPGQGIFGTEAFF